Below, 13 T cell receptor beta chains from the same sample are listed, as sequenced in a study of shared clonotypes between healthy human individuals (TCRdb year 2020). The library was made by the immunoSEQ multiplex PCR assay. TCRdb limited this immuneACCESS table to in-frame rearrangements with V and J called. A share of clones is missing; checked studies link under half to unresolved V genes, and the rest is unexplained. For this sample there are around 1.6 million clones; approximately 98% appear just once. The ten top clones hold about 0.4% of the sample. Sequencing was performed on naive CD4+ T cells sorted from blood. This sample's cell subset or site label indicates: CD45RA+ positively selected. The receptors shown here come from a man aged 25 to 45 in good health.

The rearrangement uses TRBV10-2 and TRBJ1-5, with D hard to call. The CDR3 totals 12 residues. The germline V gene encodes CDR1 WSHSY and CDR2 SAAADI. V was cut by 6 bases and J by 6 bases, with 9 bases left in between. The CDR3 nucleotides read TGCGCCAGCAGCCACGTCCCTCAGCCCCAGCATTTT. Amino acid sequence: CASSHVPQPQHF.

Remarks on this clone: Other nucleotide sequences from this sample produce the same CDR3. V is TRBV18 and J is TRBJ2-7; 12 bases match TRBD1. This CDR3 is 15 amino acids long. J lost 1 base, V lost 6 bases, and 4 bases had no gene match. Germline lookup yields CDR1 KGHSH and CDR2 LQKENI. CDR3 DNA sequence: TGTGCCAGCTCCCCGGGACAGGGGGCGTCCTACGAGCAGTACTTC. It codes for CASSPGQGASYEQYF.

CDR3: CASGREVPDTEAFF. CDR3 sequence (DNA): TGTGCCAGCGGACGTGAGGTTCCGGACACTGAAGCTTTCTTT. The gene calls are TRBV5-4 and TRBJ1-1; the D is unclear. The germline V gene has CDR1 SGHNT and CDR2 YYREEE (reference sequence). Trimming removed 7 bases from V and 3 bases from J, with 16 bases in between. CDR3 length: 14 residues.

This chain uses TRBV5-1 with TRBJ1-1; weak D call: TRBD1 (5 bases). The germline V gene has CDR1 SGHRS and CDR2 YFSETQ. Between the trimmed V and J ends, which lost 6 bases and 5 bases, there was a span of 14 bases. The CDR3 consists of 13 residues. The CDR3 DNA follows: TGCGCCAGCAATATGCAGGGAGATACTGAAGCTTTCTTT. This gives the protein CASNMQGDTEAFF.

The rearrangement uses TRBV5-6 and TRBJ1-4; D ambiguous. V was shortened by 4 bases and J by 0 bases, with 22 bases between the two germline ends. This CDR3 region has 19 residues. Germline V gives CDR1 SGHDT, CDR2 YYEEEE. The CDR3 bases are TGTGCCAGCAGCGGTAACTCGGGAAGGGCTCAAACAACTAATGAAAAACTGTTTTTT. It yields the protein CASSGNSGRAQTTNEKLFF.

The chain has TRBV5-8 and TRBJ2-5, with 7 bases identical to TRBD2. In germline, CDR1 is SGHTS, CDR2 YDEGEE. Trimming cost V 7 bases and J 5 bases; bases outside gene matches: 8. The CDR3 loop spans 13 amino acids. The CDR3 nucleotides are TGTGCCAGCCGCACCTGGGAGGGGGAGACCCAGTACTTC. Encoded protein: CASRTWEGETQYF.

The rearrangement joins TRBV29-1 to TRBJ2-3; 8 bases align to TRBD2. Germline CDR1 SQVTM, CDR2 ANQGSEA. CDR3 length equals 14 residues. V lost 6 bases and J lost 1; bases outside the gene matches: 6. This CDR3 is CSVFSTSGTDTQYF. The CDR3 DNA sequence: TGCAGCGTCTTTTCGACTAGCGGCACAGATACGCAGTATTTT.

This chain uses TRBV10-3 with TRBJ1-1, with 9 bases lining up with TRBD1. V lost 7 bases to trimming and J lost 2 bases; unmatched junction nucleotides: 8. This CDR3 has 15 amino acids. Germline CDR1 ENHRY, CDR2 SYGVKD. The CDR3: CAIKFRTGDNTEAFF. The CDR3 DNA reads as TGTGCCATCAAATTCAGGACAGGGGATAACACTGAAGCTTTCTTT.

The CDR3 is CASSYGTGNYEQYF. CDR3 coding DNA: TGTGCCAGCAGTTATGGGACAGGGAACTACGAGCAGTACTTC. V usage is TRBV6-5 and J usage is TRBJ2-7; TRBD1 aligns across 9 bases. V shed 3 bases, J shed 3 bases, and the junction held 3 bases outside the gene matches. Germline-derived CDR1 and CDR2 are MNHEY and SVGAGI. This CDR3 region has 14 residues.

The CDR3 reads CASSLRTSGGEQYF. The CDR3 bases are TGTGCCAGCAGCTTAAGGACCTCAGGTGGCGAGCAGTACTTC. The chain combines TRBV11-2 with TRBJ2-7; D is uncertain. The V end lost 2 bases, the J end lost 6 bases, and 14 bases lay between the germline ends. This CDR3 is 14 amino acids long. In germline, CDR1 is SGHAT, CDR2 FQNNGV.

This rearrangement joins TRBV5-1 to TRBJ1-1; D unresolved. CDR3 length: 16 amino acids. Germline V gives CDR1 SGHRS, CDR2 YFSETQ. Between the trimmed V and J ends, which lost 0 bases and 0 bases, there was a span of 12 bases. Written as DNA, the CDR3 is TGCGCCAGCAGCTTGGGGGCAGGTAACATGAACACTGAAGCTTTCTTT. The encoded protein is CASSLGAGNMNTEAFF. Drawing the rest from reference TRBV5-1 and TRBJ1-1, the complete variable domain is KAGVTQTPRYLIKTRGQQVTLSCSPISGHRSVSWYQQTPGQGLQFLFEYFSETQRNKGNFPGRFSGRQFSNSRSEMNVSTLELGDSALYLCASSLGAGNMNTEAFFGQGTRLTVV.

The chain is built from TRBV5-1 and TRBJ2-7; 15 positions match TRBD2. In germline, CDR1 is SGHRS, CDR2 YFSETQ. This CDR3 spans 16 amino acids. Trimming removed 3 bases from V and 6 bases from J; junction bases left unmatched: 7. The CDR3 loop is CASSYGLAGGPLEQYF. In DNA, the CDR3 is TGCGCCAGCAGCTACGGACTAGCGGGAGGGCCCCTCGAGCAGTACTTC.

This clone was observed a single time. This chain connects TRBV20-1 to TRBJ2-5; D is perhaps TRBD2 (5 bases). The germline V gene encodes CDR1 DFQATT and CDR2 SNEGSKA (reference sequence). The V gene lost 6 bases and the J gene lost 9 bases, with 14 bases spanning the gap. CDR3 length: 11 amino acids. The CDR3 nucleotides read TGCAGTGCAGCGGCGGCAGATTCCCAGTACTTC. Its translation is CSAAAADSQYF.